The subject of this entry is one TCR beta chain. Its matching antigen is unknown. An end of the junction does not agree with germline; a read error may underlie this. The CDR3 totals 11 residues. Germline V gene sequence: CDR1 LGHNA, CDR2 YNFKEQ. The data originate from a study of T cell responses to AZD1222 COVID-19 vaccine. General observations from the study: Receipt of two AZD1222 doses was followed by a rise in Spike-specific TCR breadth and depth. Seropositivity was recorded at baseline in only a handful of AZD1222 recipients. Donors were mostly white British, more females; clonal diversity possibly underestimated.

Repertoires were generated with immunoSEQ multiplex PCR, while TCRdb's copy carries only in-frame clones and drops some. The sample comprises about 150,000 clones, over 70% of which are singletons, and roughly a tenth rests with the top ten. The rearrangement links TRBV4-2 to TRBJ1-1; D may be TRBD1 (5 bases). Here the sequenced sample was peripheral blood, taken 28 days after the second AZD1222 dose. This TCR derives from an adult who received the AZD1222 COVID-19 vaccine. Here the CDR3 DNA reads TGTGCCAGCAGCCAAGGAGGGGTGATCGCCTTT. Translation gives CASSQGGVIAF.